The rows below give T cell receptor beta chains drawn from one sample of a study of T-cell reconstitution after alpha-beta-depleted transplantation in children. MiXCR, applied by TCRdb to the PCR reads, yields one record per CDR3 protein. The repertoire holds approximately 400,000 distinct CDR3 sequences, 15% to 20% seen once, with over 25% in the top ten. Sequenced material: PBMCs, mostly from graft donor cells, taken 360 days after TCRalphabeta/CD19-depleted stem cell transplant. The source is a boy younger than two who had a stem cell transplant for Wiskott-Aldrich syndrome, so the T cells may come from the graft donor. Both conserved end residues are part of each CDR3. A D gene is named only where the DNA matches it firmly. The size entry is marked missing in some rows and otherwise reads once, few, many or a size class.

NA	TRBV7-6	TRBJ2-5	NA	TGTGCCAGCAGCTTAGTTTTAAGACAGATCCAAGAGACCCAGTACTTC	CASSLVLRQIQETQYF
NA	TRBV6-7	TRBJ2-7	TRBD1	TGTGCCAGCACCAACTTGAGGGGGCCCCTCTACGAGCAGTACTTC	CASTNLRGPLYEQYF
NA	TRBV29-1	TRBJ2-7	NA	TGCAGCGTTGGAAGAATCCCCTACGAGCAGTACTTC	CSVGRIPYEQYF
NA	TRBV29-1	TRBJ2-1	NA	TGCAGCGTTGTCCCTCAGCGGTACAATGAGCAGTTCTTC	CSVVPQRYNEQFF
few	TRBV5-6	TRBJ1-3	NA	TGTGCCAGCAGCTTGGTACGGGCCTTTGGAAACACCATATATTTT	CASSLVRAFGNTIYF
NA	TRBV12-3/TRBV12-4	TRBJ2-7	NA	TGTGCCAGCAGTTCAGGGACCAGACAGAGCTCCTACGAGCAGTACTTC	CASSSGTRQSSYEQYF
NA	TRBV2	TRBJ2-7	TRBD1	TGTGCCAGCAGTGCCGGACAGGGGCGCTCCTACGAGCAGTACTTC	CASSAGQGRSYEQYF
few	TRBV9	TRBJ2-3	NA	TGTGCCAGCAGCGTAGGAGCGAGCACAGATACGCAGTATTTT	CASSVGASTDTQYF
few	TRBV12-3/TRBV12-4	TRBJ2-7	TRBD1	TGTGCCAGCAGTCCCGACAGGGGGCGTACCTACGAGCAGTACTTC	CASSPDRGRTYEQYF
many	TRBV7-2	TRBJ2-2	NA	TGTGCCAGCAGCCCGCGATTGAACACCGGGGAGCTGTTTTTT	CASSPRLNTGELFF
few	TRBV11-3	TRBJ2-5	NA	TGTGCCAGCAGCTTAGAAACGGGGGCGGCCCAGTACTTC	CASSLETGAAQYF
NA	TRBV12-3/TRBV12-4	TRBJ2-5	TRBD1	TGTGCCAGCAGTGCCGGAACAGGGGGTCGGGAAGGTACCCAGTACTTC	CASSAGTGGREGTQYF
few	TRBV20-1	TRBJ1-1	NA	TGCAGTGCTAGAGATAACGCGTTCCACACTGAAGCTTTCTTT	CSARDNAFHTEAFF
few	TRBV5-1	TRBJ2-6	NA	TGCGCCAGCAGCTTGGAGGGGTGGCCTGGCAACGTCCTGACTTTC	CASSLEGWPGNVLTF
NA	TRBV20-1	TRBJ2-1	NA	TGCAGTGTTAGCTCGGGACTTCTCAATGAGCAGTTCTTC	CSVSSGLLNEQFF
few	TRBV4-1	TRBJ2-7	TRBD2	TGCGCCAGCAGCCAAAGGGCGGGGGAACACTACGAGCAGTACTTC	CASSQRAGEHYEQYF
many	TRBV28	TRBJ1-1	NA	TGTGCCAGCAGATCAGAAGGGTTTCCAGCGGGGGCTTTCTTT	CASRSEGFPAGAFF
few	TRBV6-1	TRBJ2-7	NA	TGTGCCAGCAGTCTTACAGTAGCCGAACATTCCTACGAGCAGTACTTC	CASSLTVAEHSYEQYF
NA	TRBV18	TRBJ2-2	NA	TGTGCCAGCTCACCACTGTCCCTGGGACCCGGGGAGCTGTTTTTT	CASSPLSLGPGELFF
NA	TRBV6-6	TRBJ2-7	NA	TGTGCCAGTCAGAGGGGCCTCTCCTACGAGCAGTACTTC	CASQRGLSYEQYF
few	TRBV10-3	TRBJ2-5	NA	TGTGCCATCAGTCCACAGGGCCAAGAGACCCAGTACTTC	CAISPQGQETQYF
few	TRBV14	TRBJ2-7	NA	TGTGCCAGCAGCCAATCCGCCTCCTACGAGCAGTACTTC	CASSQSASYEQYF
NA	TRBV5-1	TRBJ2-7	NA	TGCGCCAGCAGCTTGGGCCGGGGCAAGTTTGCCTACGAGCAGTACTTC	CASSLGRGKFAYEQYF
few	TRBV4-3	TRBJ1-2	NA	TGCGCCAGCAGCCAAGAAAGACGTAGTCCCTCCTTCTTC	CASSQERRSPSFF
NA	TRBV5-1	TRBJ2-7	NA	TGCGCCAGCAGCTCCGGGACTTCCGCCGAGCAGTACTTC	CASSSGTSAEQYF
few	TRBV5-1	TRBJ2-5	NA	TGCGCCAGCACTTCGGACTCAGAAGAGACCCAGTACTTC	CASTSDSEETQYF
NA	TRBV7-8	TRBJ2-2	NA	TGTGCCAGCAGCTTACGGATTCCCAGCGGGGAGCTGTTTTTT	CASSLRIPSGELFF
few	TRBV25-1	TRBJ2-1	TRBD2	TGTGCCAGCAGTGTGGGCGGGGGGGCAGGTGAGCAGTTCTTC	CASSVGGGAGEQFF
few	TRBV10-2	TRBJ2-3	NA	TGCGCCAGCAGTGGGCAGGGTGGAGTCACAGATACGCAGTATTTT	CASSGQGGVTDTQYF
NA	TRBV28	TRBJ2-7	TRBD2	TGTGCCAGCAGCTCCCTAGCGGGGGGTTTAACCGAGCAGTACTTC	CASSSLAGGLTEQYF
NA	TRBV7-2	TRBJ2-1	NA	TGTGCCAGCGGACTCTCACATCTACAAGATGAGCAGTTCTTC	CASGLSHLQDEQFF
few	TRBV24-1	TRBJ2-1	NA	TGTGCCACCGGCAGAGGAAGTCCCTACAATGAGCAGTTCTTC	CATGRGSPYNEQFF
NA	TRBV7-9	TRBJ2-2	NA	TGTGCCAGCACCCGACAGCCCGCGAACACCGGGGAGCTGTTTTTT	CASTRQPANTGELFF
few	TRBV29-1	TRBJ1-5	TRBD1	TGCAGCGTTTTGTTTCAGGGGGCGAGAAGCAATCAGCCCCAGCATTTT	CSVLFQGARSNQPQHF
NA	TRBV7-9	TRBJ2-5	TRBD1	TGTGCCAGCAGCTCACCTTTGGCCGGGACAGGGAAAGAGACCCAGTACTTC	CASSSPLAGTGKETQYF
NA	TRBV11-3	TRBJ2-1	TRBD2	TGTGCCAGCAGCTTACGACTAGCGGGACAGAGTGAGCAGTTCTTC	CASSLRLAGQSEQFF
NA	TRBV12-3/TRBV12-4	TRBJ2-4	NA	TGTGCCAGCTCGATTAGGGGGTCGGCCAAAAACATTCAGTACTTC	CASSIRGSAKNIQYF
NA	TRBV6-1	TRBJ1-1	TRBD1	TGTGCCAGCAGGAAAGGACAGGGGGCGGTGAACACTGAAGCTTTCTTT	CASRKGQGAVNTEAFF
NA	TRBV7-2	TRBJ2-1	TRBD2	TGTGCCAGCGGATTGGGGGGGGAGCAGTTCTTC	CASGLGGEQFF
NA	TRBV5-1	TRBJ2-5	NA	TGCGCCAGCAGCTTGGCCATCGGCGGACAGTATAGCCAAGAGACCCAGTACTTC	CASSLAIGGQYSQETQYF
NA	TRBV20-1	TRBJ2-3	TRBD2	TGCAGTGCTAGAGGCCGACTAGCGGGGGGCACAGATACGCAGTATTTT	CSARGRLAGGTDTQYF
NA	TRBV7-2	TRBJ2-1	TRBD2	TGTGCCAGCAGGGGAAGACTAGCGGGGTCCTTGGAGCAGTTCTTC	CASRGRLAGSLEQFF
many	TRBV29-1	TRBJ2-2	NA	TGCAGCGTCGGGTTACCCGGGGAGCTGTTTTTT	CSVGLPGELFF
few	TRBV12-3/TRBV12-4	TRBJ2-2	NA	TGTGCCAGCAGTTTATTACAGGGCCTCCCGAACACCGGGGAGCTGTTTTTT	CASSLLQGLPNTGELFF
few	TRBV12-3/TRBV12-4	TRBJ2-2	NA	TGTGCCAGCAGATCCCTTCGGGGGCGGGCCGGGGAGCTGTTTTTT	CASRSLRGRAGELFF
few	TRBV7-9	TRBJ1-2	NA	TGTGCCAGCAGCGGGGCCTGGGGCATCTATGGCTACACCTTC	CASSGAWGIYGYTF
NA	TRBV2	TRBJ2-7	NA	TGTGCCAGCAGTGAACAGGGGACCCACTACGAGCAGTACTTC	CASSEQGTHYEQYF
NA	TRBV10-3	TRBJ2-5	TRBD2	TGTGCCACCCGGACTAGCGGGGGGGCGAATAGTCGAGAGACCCAGTACTTC	CATRTSGGANSRETQYF
NA	TRBV6-5	TRBJ2-1	NA	TGTGCCAGCAGTTACTCATCCCTAGGAGGGAACAATGAGCAGTTCTTC	CASSYSSLGGNNEQFF
NA	TRBV2	TRBJ2-1	NA	TGTGCCAGCAGTGAAGCGGAACTAGCCTACAATGAGCAGTTCTTC	CASSEAELAYNEQFF
NA	TRBV12-3/TRBV12-4	TRBJ2-5	NA	TGTGCCAGCAGTTTTGCGGGTCGGGAGACCCAGTACTTC	CASSFAGRETQYF